The next 30 T cell receptor beta chains were all read from a single sample in a study of cytomegalovirus exposure and HLA in healthy donors. Measured with immunoSEQ multiplex PCR; TCRdb has only the in-frame clones, and not every one. The sample holds about 330,000 clones, roughly 85% seen once. What was sequenced was PBMCs. The receptors were gathered from a woman aged 18-29 years in good health and CMV-seronegative.

On this clone itself: One junction end does not reproduce the germline sequence, and a read error may be involved. The gene calls are TRBV4-2 and TRBJ1-2; 8 nucleotides agree with TRBD1. Per the germline V gene, CDR1 is LGHNA and CDR2 is YNFKEQ. The CDR3 has 14 residues. The CDR3 region is CASSQGTGRYDYTF. As DNA, the CDR3 is TGTGCCAGCAGCCAAGGGACAGGGAGATATGACTACACCTTC.

This chain links TRBV13 with TRBJ1-2; 7 bases match TRBD1. Germline-derived CDR1 and CDR2 are PRHDT and FYEKMQ (reference sequence). This CDR3 contains 16 residues. With V trimmed by 5 bases and J by 0 bases, 9 bases remained unmatched. The CDR3 nucleotides are TGTGCCAGCAGCATCGGACAGGAGGAAGCTAACTATGGCTACACCTTC. It specifies CASSIGQEEANYGYTF.

Only a few counts were recorded for this clone. The chain is built from TRBV4-2 and TRBJ2-7; 8 nucleotides match TRBD1. The CDR3 spans 15 residues. CDR1 is LGHNA and CDR2 is YNFKEQ in the germline V gene. The J segment lost 1 base and the V segment lost 0 bases, leaving 2 bases of the junction unmatched. CDR3 DNA: TGTGCCAGCAGCCAAGATTGGGACAGGTCCTACGAGCAGTACTTC. It translates to CASSQDWDRSYEQYF.

This rearrangement joins TRBV4-1 to TRBJ2-7, with a weak D call TRBD2 (5 bases). The CDR3 is 13 amino acids. CDR1 MGHRA and CDR2 YSYEKL come from the germline V gene. V was pared by 0 bases and J by 8 bases, with 11 bases between. CDR3 nucleotides: TGCGCCAGCAGCCAAGATGGGTCGGGAAAGCAGTACTTC. Translating gives CASSQDGSGKQYF.

The chain joins TRBV29-1 to TRBJ1-4; D ambiguous. From germline, CDR1 is SQVTM and CDR2 ANQGSEA. This CDR3 spans 12 amino acids. Trimming left V 2 bases short and J 6 bases short, with 7 bases between. The CDR3 region has the DNA TGCAGCGTTGAAAGCCAGGATGAAAAACTGTTTTTT. This codes for CSVESQDEKLFF.

The chain recombines TRBV7-2 with TRBJ2-7; D not resolved. The CDR3 contains 14 residues. From germline, CDR1 is SGHTA and CDR2 FQGNSA. Trimming stripped 5 bases from V and 2 bases from J, with 13 bases between. CDR3: CASSPTMDAYEQYF. CDR3 nucleotide sequence: TGTGCCAGCAGCCCGACAATGGATGCCTACGAGCAGTACTTC.

The chain has TRBV10-1 and TRBJ1-1; D gene unclear. Germline loops: CDR1 WNHNN, CDR2 SYGVQD (reference sequence). V lost 2 bases, J lost 10 bases, and 5 bases lay in between. The CDR3 length is 10 residues. CDR3 region: CASSEEGAFF. The CDR3 bases are TGCGCCAGCAGTGAGGAGGGAGCTTTCTTT.

The chain carries TRBV11-2 and TRBJ2-2, with 9 nucleotides matching TRBD2. Per germline, CDR1 SGHAT and CDR2 FQNNGV. The CDR3 runs 17 residues. The ends lost 4 bases at V and 4 bases at J; junction bases unmatched: 10. CDR3 nucleotides: TGTGCCAGCAGCTATCCCCCCGCGGGAGGGCCCACCGGGGAGCTGTTTTTT. Translated: CASSYPPAGGPTGELFF. The full variable domain, in which reference TRBV11-2 and TRBJ2-2 provide the parts outside the CDR3, is EAGVAQSPRYKIIEKRQSVAFWCNPISGHATLYWYQQILGQGPKLLIQFQNNGVVDDSQLPKDRFSAERLKGVDSTLKIQPAKLEDSAVYLCASSYPPAGGPTGELFFGEGSRLTVL.

This clone has a handful of counts. The chain joins TRBV28 to TRBJ2-1; 8 nucleotides match TRBD1. The junction had 22 bases not matched to a gene; V was cut back by 1 base and J by 5 bases. CDR1 MDHEN and CDR2 SYDVKM come from the germline V gene. CDR3 length: 21 amino acids. The CDR3 is CASSLLPQGAFTNTGHNEQFF. CDR3 sequence (DNA): TGTGCCAGCAGTTTATTGCCTCAGGGGGCTTTCACCAATACGGGTCACAATGAGCAGTTCTTC.

This chain uses TRBV6-6 with TRBJ2-1, with D possibly matching TRBD1 (5 bases). Trimming took 2 bases from V and 13 from J, leaving 15 bases between them. Germline V gene lookup returns CDR1 MNHNY and CDR2 SVGAGI (reference sequence). This CDR3 spans 13 amino acids. In DNA form, the CDR3 reads TGTGCCAGCAGTTACGGCAGGGCAAAACGCCAGTTCTTC. It codes for CASSYGRAKRQFF.

The chain links TRBV7-9 to TRBJ1-2, with TRBD1 identical over 8 bases. V lost 5 bases to trimming and J lost 4 bases; unmatched junction nucleotides: 21. This CDR3 has 19 amino acids. Germline loops: CDR1 SEHNR, CDR2 FQNEAQ (reference sequence). This CDR3 reads CASSEPRWGTGDEAYGYTF. CDR3 DNA: TGTGCCAGCAGCGAGCCCCGATGGGGGACAGGTGATGAAGCCTATGGCTACACCTTC.

This chain uses TRBV27 with TRBJ1-1, with 9 bases lining up with TRBD1. V gave up 5 bases and J gave up 4 bases; unmatched junction bases: 2. Germline V lookup: CDR1 MNHEY, CDR2 SMNVEV (reference sequence). CDR3 size: 13 residues. As DNA, the CDR3 is TGTGCCAGCAGTCCGGACAGGGGCACTGAAGCTTTCTTT. This translates into CASSPDRGTEAFF.

The genes are TRBV9 and TRBJ2-7, with 9 positions matching TRBD1. V was clipped by 3 bases and J by 4 bases; unmatched bases: 5. The germline V gene encodes CDR1 SGDLS and CDR2 YYNGEE. This CDR3 is built from 14 residues. In nucleotides, the CDR3 is TGTGCCAGCAGCGAGCGGGGACAGGGATACGAGCAGTACTTC. Its translation: CASSERGQGYEQYF.

This clone showed up many times. The chain couples TRBV19 to TRBJ1-1, with 7 bases identical to TRBD1. This CDR3 contains 11 residues. CDR1 is LNHDA and CDR2 is SQIVND in the germline V gene (reference sequence). With 6 bases clipped from V and 11 bases from J, the junction kept 6 bases outside the gene matches. The CDR3 sequence: CASRGTAGAFF. The CDR3 bases are TGTGCCAGTAGGGGGACAGCGGGTGCTTTCTTT.

V usage is TRBV1 and J usage is TRBJ2-7; the table's D gene call, TRBD1, was not cross checked with the DNA. TRBV1 is shown as a pseudogene. This CDR3 contains 18 residues. As DNA, the CDR3 is TGCACCAGCAGCCAAGGGAGGCGGACAGGGGAAAATATCGACGAGCAGTACTTC. Translating gives CTSSQGRRTGENIDEQYF.

The chain couples TRBV5-1 to TRBJ2-1, with 12 bases identical to TRBD2. The CDR3 has 15 residues. V was pared by 0 bases and J by 8 bases, with 3 bases of the junction left unmatched. Germline V gene sequence: CDR1 SGHRS, CDR2 YFSETQ. CDR3: CASSLELAGGHEQFF. CDR3 nucleotides: TGCGCCAGCAGCTTGGAACTAGCGGGAGGACATGAGCAGTTCTTC.

Only one count was recorded for this clone. Written as DNA, the CDR3 is TGCGCCAGCAGCTTCGGAGAAGCGGGGGCCTACGAGCAGTACTTC. Its protein product is CASSFGEAGAYEQYF. J is TRBJ2-7 and V is TRBV5-1, with 8 bases aligning to TRBD2. CDR1 is SGHRS and CDR2 is YFSETQ in the germline V gene. The CDR3 consists of 15 residues. J gave up 2 bases and V 2 bases, and 6 bases lay outside the gene matches.

The chain carries TRBV7-9 and TRBJ1-2; possibly TRBD1 for D (6 bases). V was pared by 5 bases and J by 7 bases, with 17 bases between. This CDR3 comprises 14 residues. Germline values: CDR1 SEHNR, CDR2 FQNEAQ (reference sequence). The CDR3 region has the DNA TGTGCCAGCAGCCTCAACGACAGGTCAAGTGGCTACACCTTC. As protein: CASSLNDRSSGYTF.

In regard to this clone: Other nucleotide sequences in the sample specify the same CDR3. V usage is TRBV7-2 and J usage is TRBJ2-1; 11 bases map to TRBD2. Germline CDR1 SGHTA, CDR2 FQGNSA. The CDR3 consists of 15 residues. Germline trimming cut 6 bases from V and 4 bases from J; bases unmatched to any gene: 5. The CDR3: CASSTGTSGYNEQFF. CDR3 nucleotide sequence: TGTGCCAGCAGTACCGGGACTAGCGGATACAATGAGCAGTTCTTC.

The chain links TRBV6-5 to TRBJ1-1; D gene ambiguous. The V gene lost 6 bases and the J gene lost 1 base, with 15 bases spanning the gap. This CDR3 comprises 15 residues. Germline V gives CDR1 MNHEY, CDR2 SVGAGI. DNA for the CDR3: TGTGCCAGCAGCTGGATTGGACTGAGGAACACTGAAGCTTTCTTT. It translates to CASSWIGLRNTEAFF.

The chain joins TRBV11-1 to TRBJ2-5; 12 bases are a match to TRBD2. V trimming: 1 base; J trimming: 5 bases; junction bases outside the gene matches: 8. The V gene's germline CDR1 is SGHAT and CDR2 FQDESV (reference sequence). The CDR3 is made up of 17 amino acids. CDR3 sequence reads: CASSLDLAGGPGETQYF. DNA for the CDR3: TGTGCCAGCAGCTTAGACCTAGCGGGAGGGCCCGGGGAGACCCAGTACTTC.

In DNA form, the CDR3 reads TGTGCCAGCAGCGTGACGACAGGGGGCTATGGCTACACCTTC. Residues: CASSVTTGGYGYTF. This chain links TRBV5-4 with TRBJ1-2; TRBD1 agrees at 9 bases. Trimming took 4 bases from V and 4 from J; bases not matched to a gene: 5. The CDR3 is 14 residues long. CDR1 is SGHNT, CDR2 YYREEE, per germline (reference sequence). The variable domain in full, completed from reference TRBV5-4 and TRBJ1-2, reads ETGVTQSPTHLIKTRGQQVTLRCSSQSGHNTVSWYQQALGQGPQFIFQYYREEENGRGNFPPRFSGLQFPNYSSELNVNALELDDSALYLCASSVTTGGYGYTFGSGTRLTVV.

The rearrangement links TRBV9 to TRBJ1-1; 10 bases agree with TRBD1. The CDR3 covers 15 residues. The ends lost 3 bases at V and 1 base at J; junction bases unmatched: 3. Germline V CDR1 and CDR2: SGDLS, YYNGEE. The CDR3 loop reads CASSEDRGANTEAFF. In DNA, the CDR3 is TGTGCCAGCAGCGAGGACAGGGGGGCGAACACTGAAGCTTTCTTT.

V is TRBV11-3 and J is TRBJ2-7; 7 positions agree with TRBD2. CDR3 length equals 16 residues. The V gene end was trimmed by 5 bases and the J gene end by 0 bases; junction bases not matched to a gene: 10. CDR1 and CDR2 (germline): SGHNT, YENEEA. CDR3 region: CASSPGRREGSYEQYF. The CDR3 coding sequence is TGTGCCAGCAGCCCCGGGAGGAGGGAGGGCTCCTACGAGCAGTACTTC.

The V and J genes are TRBV28 and TRBJ2-7; TRBD1 agrees at 7 bases. After removal of 3 bases from V and 2 bases from J, the junction contained 16 bases not matched to a gene. This CDR3 spans 18 amino acids. Germline V lookup: CDR1 MDHEN, CDR2 SYDVKM. DNA for the CDR3: TGTGCCAGCAGTTTCGTCAGGGTACAGGGGATCGGCCCCTACGAGCAGTACTTC. It specifies CASSFVRVQGIGPYEQYF.

The chain couples TRBV4-3 to TRBJ1-5; perhaps TRBD1 as D (6 bases). V shed 2 bases and J shed 1 base, with 9 bases lying between them. This CDR3 is built from 15 residues. Germline CDR1 LGHNA, CDR2 YSLEER. Here the CDR3 DNA reads TGCGCCAGCAGCCAAATACAGGGAAGCAATCAGCCCCAGCATTTT. The encoded protein is CASSQIQGSNQPQHF.

The chain combines TRBV19 with TRBJ2-5; no firm D call. This CDR3 is 13 amino acids long. Germline CDR1 is LNHDA and CDR2 is SQIVND (reference sequence). Trimming pared 4 bases from V and 4 bases from J, leaving 10 bases between. CDR3: CASSTVVRETQYF. The DNA of the CDR3 is TGTGCCAGTAGTACGGTAGTGAGAGAGACCCAGTACTTC.

The rearrangement uses TRBV4-1 and TRBJ2-1; D may be TRBD2 (5 bases). CDR3 length equals 12 residues. In germline, CDR1 is MGHRA, CDR2 YSYEKL. V shed 3 bases and J shed 9 bases, with 9 bases lying between them. In DNA form, the CDR3 reads TGCGCCAGCAGCCATCTAGCAGGTGAGCAGTTCTTC. It encodes CASSHLAGEQFF.

The genes are TRBV4-3 and TRBJ1-1; D call uncertain. The germline V gene encodes CDR1 LGHNA and CDR2 YSLEER. The CDR3 is 13 residues long. Trimming pared 4 bases from V and 7 bases from J, leaving 13 bases between. CDR3 protein: CASSREPFDEAFF. Written as DNA, the CDR3 is TGCGCCAGCAGCCGGGAGCCATTCGATGAAGCTTTCTTT.

This chain joins TRBV7-2 and TRBJ2-2; D remains ambiguous. Germline CDR1 reads SGHTA; CDR2 reads FQGNSA. This CDR3 contains 16 residues. Trimming pared 0 bases from V and 5 bases from J, leaving 13 bases between. The CDR3 reads CASSLADLVKTGELFF. The DNA of the CDR3 is TGTGCCAGCAGCTTAGCGGATCTAGTTAAGACCGGGGAGCTGTTTTTT.